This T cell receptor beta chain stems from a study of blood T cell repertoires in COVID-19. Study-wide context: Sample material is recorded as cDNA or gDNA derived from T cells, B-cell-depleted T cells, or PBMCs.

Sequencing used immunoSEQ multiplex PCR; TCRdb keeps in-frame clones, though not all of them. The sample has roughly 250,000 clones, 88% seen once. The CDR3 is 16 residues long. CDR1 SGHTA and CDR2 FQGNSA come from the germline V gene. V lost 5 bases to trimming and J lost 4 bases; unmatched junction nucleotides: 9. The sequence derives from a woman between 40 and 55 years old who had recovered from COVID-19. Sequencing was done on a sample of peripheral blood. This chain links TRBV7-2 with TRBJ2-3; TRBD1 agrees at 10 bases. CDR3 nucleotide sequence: TGTGCCAGCAGCCCCAGGGACAGGGGTTTATCAGATACGCAGTATTTT. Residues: CASSPRDRGLSDTQYF.